The clone carrying this TCR beta chain was seen many times. Its antigen remains unidentified. This record belongs to a study of Graves' ophthalmopathy and Graves' hyperthyroidism. Scientists amplified the TCR beta CDR3 regions from RNA transcripts. First-round RT-PCR employed HTBI primers, with a second-round multiplex PCR after it. One entry per CDR3 protein, called by TCRdb with MiXCR from the multiplex PCR reads. The sample lists roughly 60,000 distinct CDR3 sequences; roughly half were seen once. PBMCs had their origin in fresh peripheral blood (about 10 ml). Regarding the study as a whole: The model reached approximately 70% sensitivity and about 73% specificity for predicting ophthalmopathy progression.

Germline assignment: CDR1 SGHAT and CDR2 FQNNGV. CDR3 size: 14 residues. With 5 bases clipped from V and 8 bases from J, the junction kept 8 bases outside the gene matches. The receptor was isolated from an adult woman with Graves' ophthalmopathy. Input material: peripheral blood. V is TRBV11-2 and J is TRBJ2-1, with 8 bases matching TRBD1. CDR3 coding DNA: TGTGCCAGCAGCCCCAGGACAGGGCGGCATGAGCAGTTCTTC. It codes for CASSPRTGRHEQFF. The variable domain in full, with the rest retrieved from reference TRBV11-2 and TRBJ2-1, is EAGVAQSPRYKIIEKRQSVAFWCNPISGHATLYWYQQILGQGPKLLIQFQNNGVVDDSQLPKDRFSAERLKGVDSTLKIQPAKLEDSAVYLCASSPRTGRHEQFFGPGTRLTVL.